The present T cell receptor (beta chain) was sequenced within a study of T-cell memory formation after mild COVID-19. The length of the CDR3 is 18 residues. The V gene's germline CDR1 is MNHEY and CDR2 SMNVEV (reference sequence). V lost 0 bases and J lost 0, with 16 bases in between. TCRdb recomputed calls from the 5' RACE reads with MiXCR, one row per CDR3 protein. The sample contains around 340,000 distinct CDR3 sequences, around a fifth of which appear only once. This clonotype appeared a single time. The clonotype originates from an adult woman who had mild COVID-19 (a few samples of this study predate the infection). Cell type and time point are not known. Sequencing was done on a sample of PBMCs or a T cell subset sorted from them (not recorded which). This sequence joins TRBV27 and TRBJ2-3; the D gene is possibly TRBD1 (6 bases). CDR3 sequence reads: CASSLSSDSLVSTDTQYF. As DNA, the CDR3 is TGTGCCAGCAGTTTATCGTCGGACAGCCTAGTTAGCACAGATACGCAGTATTTT.